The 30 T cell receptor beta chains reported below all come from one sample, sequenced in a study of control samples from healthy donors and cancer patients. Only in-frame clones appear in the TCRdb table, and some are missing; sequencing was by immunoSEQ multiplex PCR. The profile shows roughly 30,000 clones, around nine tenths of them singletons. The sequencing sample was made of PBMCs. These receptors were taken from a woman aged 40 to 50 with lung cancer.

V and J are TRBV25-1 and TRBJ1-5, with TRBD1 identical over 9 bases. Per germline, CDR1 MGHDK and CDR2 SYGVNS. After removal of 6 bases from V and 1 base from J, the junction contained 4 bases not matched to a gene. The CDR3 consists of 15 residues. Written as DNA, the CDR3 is TGTGCCAGCAGAAACGGGACAGGGAGCAATCAGCCCCAGCATTTT. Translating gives CASRNGTGSNQPQHF.

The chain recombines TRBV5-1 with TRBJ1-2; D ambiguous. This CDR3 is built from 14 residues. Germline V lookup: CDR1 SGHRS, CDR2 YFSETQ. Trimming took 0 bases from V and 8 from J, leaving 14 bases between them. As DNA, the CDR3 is TGCGCCAGCAGCTTGGAAGATCCGGGGAGGGGCTACACCTTC. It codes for CASSLEDPGRGYTF.

The CDR3 DNA follows: TGTGCCAGTGTTCGGGCGGGGACCTACAATGAGCAGTTCTTC. Its translation is CASVRAGTYNEQFF. The genes are TRBV11-3 and TRBJ2-1, with TRBD2 as a possible D gene (6 bases). V was cut by 9 bases and J by 2 bases, with 14 bases left in between. The germline V gene encodes CDR1 SGHNT and CDR2 YENEEA. CDR3 length: 14 residues.

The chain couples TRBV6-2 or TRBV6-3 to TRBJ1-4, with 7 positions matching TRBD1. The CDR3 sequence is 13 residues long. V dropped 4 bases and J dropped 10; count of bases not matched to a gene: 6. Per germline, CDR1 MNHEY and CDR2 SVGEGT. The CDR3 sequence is CASSSTGSGKLFF. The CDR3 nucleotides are TGTGCCAGCAGTTCGACAGGGTCGGGAAAACTGTTTTTT.

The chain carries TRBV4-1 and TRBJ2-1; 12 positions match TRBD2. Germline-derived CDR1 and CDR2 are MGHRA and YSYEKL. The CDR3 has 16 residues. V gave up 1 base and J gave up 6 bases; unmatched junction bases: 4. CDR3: CASSQGTSGALNEQFF. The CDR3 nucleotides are TGCGCCAGCAGCCAAGGGACTAGCGGGGCCCTCAATGAGCAGTTCTTC.

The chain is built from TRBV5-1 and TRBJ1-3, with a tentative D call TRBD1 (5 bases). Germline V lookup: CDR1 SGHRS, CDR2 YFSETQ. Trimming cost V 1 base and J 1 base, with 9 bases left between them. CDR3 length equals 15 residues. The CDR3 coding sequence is TGCGCCAGCAGCTTGAACGGGGCGTCTGGAAACACCATATATTTT. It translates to CASSLNGASGNTIYF.

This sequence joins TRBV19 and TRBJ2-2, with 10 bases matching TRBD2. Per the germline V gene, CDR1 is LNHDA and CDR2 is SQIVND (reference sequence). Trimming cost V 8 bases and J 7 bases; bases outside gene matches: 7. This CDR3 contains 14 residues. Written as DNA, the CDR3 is TGTGCCAGTCGCAGCGGGGGGGCCGGCGGGGAGCTGTTTTTT. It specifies CASRSGGAGGELFF.

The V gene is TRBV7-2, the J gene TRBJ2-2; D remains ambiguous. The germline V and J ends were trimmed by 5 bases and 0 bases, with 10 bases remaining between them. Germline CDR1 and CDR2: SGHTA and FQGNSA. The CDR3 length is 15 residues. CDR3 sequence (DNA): TGTGCCAGCAGCCGTACCACAGCGAACACCGGGGAGCTGTTTTTT. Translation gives CASSRTTANTGELFF.

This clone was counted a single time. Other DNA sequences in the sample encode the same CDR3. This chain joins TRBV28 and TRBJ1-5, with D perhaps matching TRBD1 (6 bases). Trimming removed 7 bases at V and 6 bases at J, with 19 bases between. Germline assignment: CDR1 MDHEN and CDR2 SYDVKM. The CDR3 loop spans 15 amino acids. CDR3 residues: CASTIRGGGGQPQHF. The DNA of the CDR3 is TGTGCCAGCACCATAAGGGGGGGAGGGGGTCAGCCCCAGCATTTT.

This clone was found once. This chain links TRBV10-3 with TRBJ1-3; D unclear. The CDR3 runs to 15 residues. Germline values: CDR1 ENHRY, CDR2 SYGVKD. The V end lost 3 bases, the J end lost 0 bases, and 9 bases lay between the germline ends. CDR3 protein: CAISDSRDSGNTIYF. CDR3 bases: TGTGCCATCAGTGACTCCCGAGACTCTGGAAACACCATATATTTT.

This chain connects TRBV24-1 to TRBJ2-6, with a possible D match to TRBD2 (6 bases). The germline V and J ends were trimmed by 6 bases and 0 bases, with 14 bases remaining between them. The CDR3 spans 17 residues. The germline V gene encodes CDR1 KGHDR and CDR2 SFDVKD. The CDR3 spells CATSQGGRPSGANVLTF. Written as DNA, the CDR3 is TGTGCCACCAGTCAGGGAGGTCGGCCCTCTGGGGCCAACGTCCTGACTTTC.

The CDR3 loop is CASSQEVGQGAGELFF. The CDR3, as DNA: TGTGCCAGCAGCCAAGAAGTCGGGCAGGGGGCCGGGGAGCTGTTTTTT. This chain connects TRBV4-2 to TRBJ2-2; TRBD1 matches at 7 bases. The CDR3 covers 16 residues. V shed 0 bases, J shed 6 bases, and the junction held 7 bases outside the gene matches. CDR1 is LGHNA and CDR2 is YNFKEQ in the germline V gene.

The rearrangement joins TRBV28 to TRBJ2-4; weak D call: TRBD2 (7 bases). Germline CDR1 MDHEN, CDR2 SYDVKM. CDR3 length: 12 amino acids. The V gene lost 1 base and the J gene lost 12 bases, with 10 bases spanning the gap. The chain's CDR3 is CASSLSGEGQYF. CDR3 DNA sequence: TGTGCCAGCAGTTTATCAGGGGAGGGTCAGTACTTC.

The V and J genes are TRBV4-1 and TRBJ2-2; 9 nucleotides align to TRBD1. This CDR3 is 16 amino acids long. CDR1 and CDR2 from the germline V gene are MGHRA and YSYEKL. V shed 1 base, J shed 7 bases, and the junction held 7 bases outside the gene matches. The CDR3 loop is CASSQGQGVEGGELFF. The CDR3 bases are TGCGCCAGCAGCCAAGGACAGGGGGTGGAGGGCGGGGAGCTGTTTTTT.

CDR3 in amino acids: CASRRTGTYEQYF. CDR3 DNA sequence: TGTGCCAGCAGACGTACCGGGACCTACGAGCAGTACTTC. This chain joins TRBV12-3 or TRBV12-4 and TRBJ2-7, with D tentatively TRBD2 (5 bases). The V end lost 6 bases, the J end lost 2 bases, and 11 bases lay between the germline ends. This CDR3 region has 13 residues.

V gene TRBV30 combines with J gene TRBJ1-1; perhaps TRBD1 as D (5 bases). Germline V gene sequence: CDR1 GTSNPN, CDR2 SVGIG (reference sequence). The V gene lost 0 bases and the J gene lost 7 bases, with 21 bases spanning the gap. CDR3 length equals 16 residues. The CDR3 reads CAWSVLPTSTGVEAFF. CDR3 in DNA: TGTGCCTGGAGTGTACTCCCCACTTCTACGGGGGTTGAAGCTTTCTTT.

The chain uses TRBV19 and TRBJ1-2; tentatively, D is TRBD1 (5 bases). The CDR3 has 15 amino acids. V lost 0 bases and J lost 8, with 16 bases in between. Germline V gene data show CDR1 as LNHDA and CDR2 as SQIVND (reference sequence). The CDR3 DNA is TGTGCCAGTAGTATAGAGGGACTGGCTCGAGGCGGCTACACCTTC. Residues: CASSIEGLARGGYTF.

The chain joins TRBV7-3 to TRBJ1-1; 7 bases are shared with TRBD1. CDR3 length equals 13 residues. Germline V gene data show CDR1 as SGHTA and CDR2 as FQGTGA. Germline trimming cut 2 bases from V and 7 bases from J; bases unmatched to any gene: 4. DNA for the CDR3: TGTGCCAGCAGCTTATCGGCAGGGGGTGAAGCTTTCTTT. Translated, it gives CASSLSAGGEAFF.

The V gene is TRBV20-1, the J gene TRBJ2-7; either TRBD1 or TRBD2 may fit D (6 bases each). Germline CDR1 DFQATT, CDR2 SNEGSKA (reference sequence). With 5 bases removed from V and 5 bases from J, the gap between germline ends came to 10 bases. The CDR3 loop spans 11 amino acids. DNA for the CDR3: TGCAGTGCTGGGGGGCGCGACGAGCAGTACTTC. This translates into CSAGGRDEQYF.

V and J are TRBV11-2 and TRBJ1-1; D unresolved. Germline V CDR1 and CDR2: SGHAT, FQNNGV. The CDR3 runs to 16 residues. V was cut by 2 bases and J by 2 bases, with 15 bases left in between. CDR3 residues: CASSLNPYPGNTEAFF. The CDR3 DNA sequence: TGTGCCAGCAGCTTAAATCCGTATCCGGGTAACACTGAAGCTTTCTTT.

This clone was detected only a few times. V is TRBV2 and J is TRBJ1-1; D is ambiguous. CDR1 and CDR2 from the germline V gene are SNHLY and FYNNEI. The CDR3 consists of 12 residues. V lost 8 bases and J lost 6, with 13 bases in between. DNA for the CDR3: TGTGCCAGCCCCAAGGGCCAACCTGAAGCTTTCTTT. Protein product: CASPKGQPEAFF.

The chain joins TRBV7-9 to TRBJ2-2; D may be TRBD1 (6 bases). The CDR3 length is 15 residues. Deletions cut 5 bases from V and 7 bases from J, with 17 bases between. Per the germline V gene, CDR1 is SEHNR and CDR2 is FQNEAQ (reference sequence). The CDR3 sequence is CASSTPGQWGGELFF. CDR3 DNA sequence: TGTGCCAGCAGCACACCCGGACAGTGGGGCGGGGAGCTGTTTTTT.

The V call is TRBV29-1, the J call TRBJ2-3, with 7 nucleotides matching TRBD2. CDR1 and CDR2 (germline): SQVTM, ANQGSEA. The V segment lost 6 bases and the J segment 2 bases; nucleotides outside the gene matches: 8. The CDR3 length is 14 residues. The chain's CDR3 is CSVVLARFTDTQYF. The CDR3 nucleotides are TGCAGCGTAGTACTAGCGCGATTCACAGATACGCAGTATTTT.

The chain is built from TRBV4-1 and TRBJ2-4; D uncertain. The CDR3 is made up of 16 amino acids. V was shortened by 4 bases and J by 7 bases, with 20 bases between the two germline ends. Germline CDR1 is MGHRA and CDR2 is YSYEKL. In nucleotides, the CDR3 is TGCGCCAGCAGCCCCCCCCCGGCCCCAGCGAGGAACATTCAGTACTTC. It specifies CASSPPPAPARNIQYF.

CDR3 sequence: CASSPRTGMEKLFF. The CDR3 region has the DNA TGTGCCAGCTCACCGCGGACAGGGATGGAAAAACTGTTTTTT. The chain links TRBV18 to TRBJ1-4; 8 bases are a match to TRBD1. The CDR3 runs 14 residues. V dropped 3 bases and J dropped 8; count of bases not matched to a gene: 5. Germline V gene lookup returns CDR1 KGHSH and CDR2 LQKENI.

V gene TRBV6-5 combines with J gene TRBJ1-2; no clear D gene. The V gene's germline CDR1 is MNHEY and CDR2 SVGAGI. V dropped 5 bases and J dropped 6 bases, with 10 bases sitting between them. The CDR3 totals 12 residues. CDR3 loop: CASSRQDHGYTF. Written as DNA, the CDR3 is TGTGCCAGCAGTAGGCAGGACCATGGCTACACCTTC.

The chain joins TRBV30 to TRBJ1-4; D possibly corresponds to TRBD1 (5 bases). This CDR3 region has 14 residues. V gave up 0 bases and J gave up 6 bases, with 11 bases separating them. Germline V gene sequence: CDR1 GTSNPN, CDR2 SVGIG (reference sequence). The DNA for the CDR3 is TGTGCCTGGAGTGTAGGGGAGGGTGATGAAAAACTGTTTTTT. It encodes CAWSVGEGDEKLFF. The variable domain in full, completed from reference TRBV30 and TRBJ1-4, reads SQTIHQWPATLVQPVGSPLSLECTVEGTSNPNLYWYRQAAGRGLQLLFYSVGIGQISSEVPQNLSASRPQDRQFILSSKKLLLSDSGFYLCAWSVGEGDEKLFFGSGTQLSVL.

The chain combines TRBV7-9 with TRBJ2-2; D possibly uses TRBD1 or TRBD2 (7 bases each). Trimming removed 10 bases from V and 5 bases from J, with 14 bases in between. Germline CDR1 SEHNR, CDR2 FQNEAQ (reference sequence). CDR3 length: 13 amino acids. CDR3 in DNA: TGTGCCACCAGGGGGGGAAGTACCGGGGAGCTGTTTTTT. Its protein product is CATRGGSTGELFF.

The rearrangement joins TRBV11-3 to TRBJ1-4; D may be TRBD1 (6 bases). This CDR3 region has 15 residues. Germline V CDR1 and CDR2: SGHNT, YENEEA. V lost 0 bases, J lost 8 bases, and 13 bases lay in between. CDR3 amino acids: CASSLDGQGREKLFF. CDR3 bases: TGTGCCAGCAGCTTAGACGGGCAGGGGAGGGAAAAACTGTTTTTT.

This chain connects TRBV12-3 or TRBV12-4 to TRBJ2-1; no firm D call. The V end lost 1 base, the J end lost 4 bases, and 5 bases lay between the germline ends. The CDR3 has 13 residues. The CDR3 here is CASSLERYNEQFF. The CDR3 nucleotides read TGTGCCAGCAGTTTAGAACGATACAATGAGCAGTTCTTC.